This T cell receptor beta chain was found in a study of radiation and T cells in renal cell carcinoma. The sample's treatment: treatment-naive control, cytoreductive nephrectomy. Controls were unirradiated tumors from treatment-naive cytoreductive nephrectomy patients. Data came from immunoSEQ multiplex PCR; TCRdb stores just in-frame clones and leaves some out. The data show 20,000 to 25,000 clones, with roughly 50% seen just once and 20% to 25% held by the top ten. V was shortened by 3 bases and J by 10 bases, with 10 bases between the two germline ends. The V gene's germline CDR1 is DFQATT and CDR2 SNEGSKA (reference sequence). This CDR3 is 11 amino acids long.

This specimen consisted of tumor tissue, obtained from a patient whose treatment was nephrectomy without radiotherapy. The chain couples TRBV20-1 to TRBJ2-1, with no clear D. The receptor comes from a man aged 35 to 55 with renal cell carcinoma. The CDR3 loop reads CSASVRVEQFF. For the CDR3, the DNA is TGCAGTGCTAGTGTTAGGGTCGAGCAGTTCTTC.